This is a list of T cell receptor beta chains from one sample in a study of read filtering for tumor transcriptome and immune sequencing. MiXCR, applied by TCRdb to the reads, yields one record per CDR3 protein. The sample consists of fewer than 30,000 distinct CDR3 sequences, roughly 20% of them appearing once. The sample consisted of a population of CD138-negative cells sorted from bone marrow. These receptors came from a donor aged 40 or over with multiple myeloma. Both conserved end residues are part of each CDR3. The order of the fields is V gene, CDR3 protein.

V gene: TRBV6-2/TRBV6-3; CDR3 protein: CASSYSRDIPYEQYF
V gene: TRBV7-9; CDR3 protein: CASSPQGNQPQHF
V gene: TRBV28; CDR3 protein: CASSQGLAGGYVSYNEQFF
V gene: TRBV27; CDR3 protein: CASRAAGRYEQYF
V gene: TRBV3-1; CDR3 protein: CASSQLPGLSITDTQYF
V gene: TRBV2; CDR3 protein: CASSDRNGQFF
V gene: TRBV20-1; CDR3 protein: CSAAPRGTSGRNEQFF
V gene: TRBV20-1; CDR3 protein: CSARKGTGEQYF
V gene: TRBV29-1; CDR3 protein: CSVDRANTVAFF
V gene: TRBV12-3/TRBV12-4; CDR3 protein: CASSLAWTSGRSDTQYF
V gene: TRBV5-1; CDR3 protein: CASSLGSGRREETQYF
V gene: TRBV6-6; CDR3 protein: CASSTSSRRPYNDQFF
V gene: TRBV11-2; CDR3 protein: CASSLRPWNTGELFF
V gene: TRBV24-1; CDR3 protein: CASGDYNEQFF
V gene: TRBV28; CDR3 protein: CASRPVDREGEQYF
V gene: TRBV3-2; CDR3 protein: CASSQGFYNEQFF
V gene: TRBV6-1; CDR3 protein: CASSEGARGYNEQFF
V gene: TRBV7-9; CDR3 protein: CASSYGTRFYNEQFF
V gene: TRBV11-3; CDR3 protein: CASSLASSGTGELFF
V gene: TRBV5-1; CDR3 protein: CASRLRLAGENEQYF
V gene: TRBV6-2/TRBV6-3; CDR3 protein: CASGGNSYEQYF
V gene: TRBV24-1; CDR3 protein: CATSADPGVEQFF
V gene: TRBV2; CDR3 protein: CASSRTSGDYNEQFF
V gene: TRBV14; CDR3 protein: CASTERGRSYNEQFF
V gene: TRBV25-1; CDR3 protein: CASRSGQGRVETQYF
V gene: TRBV28; CDR3 protein: CASSSGAAGGTGELFF
V gene: TRBV7-6; CDR3 protein: CASSLVGTSGIDTQYF
V gene: TRBV7-3; CDR3 protein: CASSPGTGSYHEQFF
V gene: TRBV2; CDR3 protein: CASSEGQFTDTQYF
V gene: TRBV29-1; CDR3 protein: CSVGSAGDTQYF
V gene: TRBV7-6; CDR3 protein: CASSLTAGGLNVQFF
V gene: TRBV20-1; CDR3 protein: CSARAASGRAEDNEQFF
V gene: TRBV5-1; CDR3 protein: CASSSGTSTNTGELLF
V gene: TRBV5-1; CDR3 protein: CASSPHRGGPGEKLFF
V gene: TRBV5-1; CDR3 protein: CASSVGLAGETQYF
V gene: TRBV29-1; CDR3 protein: CSVDGRGDSYNEQFF